This T cell receptor (beta chain) was found in a study of OX40 agonist ivuxolimab in advanced cancers. Study-wide context: Ivuxolimab was administered intravenously to patients at 0.01 to 10 mg/kg every 2 weeks.

The CDR3 totals 12 residues. Germline assignment: CDR1 SGHTA and CDR2 FQGNSA. Trimming stripped 1 base from V and 7 bases from J, with 6 bases between. Assay used: immunoSEQ multiplex PCR; TCRdb lists only in-frame clones, some missing. The data show 90,000 to 100,000 clones, about 85% seen once. This specimen was CD4+ or CD8+ T cells sorted from blood, taken in a trial of the OX40 agonist ivuxolimab. The sequence came from an adult with an advanced solid tumor such as melanoma, head and neck, liver or kidney cancer. This chain connects TRBV7-2 to TRBJ2-3, with no clear D. The CDR3 region is CASSLGQNTQYF. DNA for the CDR3: TGTGCCAGCAGCTTAGGCCAGAATACGCAGTATTTT. The full variable domain, in which reference TRBV7-2 and TRBJ2-3 provide the parts outside the CDR3, is GAGVSQSPSNKVTEKGKDVELRCDPISGHTALYWYRQSLGQGLEFLIYFQGNSAPDKSGLPSDRFSAERTGGSVSTLTIQRTQQEDSAVYLCASSLGQNTQYFGPGTRLTVL.